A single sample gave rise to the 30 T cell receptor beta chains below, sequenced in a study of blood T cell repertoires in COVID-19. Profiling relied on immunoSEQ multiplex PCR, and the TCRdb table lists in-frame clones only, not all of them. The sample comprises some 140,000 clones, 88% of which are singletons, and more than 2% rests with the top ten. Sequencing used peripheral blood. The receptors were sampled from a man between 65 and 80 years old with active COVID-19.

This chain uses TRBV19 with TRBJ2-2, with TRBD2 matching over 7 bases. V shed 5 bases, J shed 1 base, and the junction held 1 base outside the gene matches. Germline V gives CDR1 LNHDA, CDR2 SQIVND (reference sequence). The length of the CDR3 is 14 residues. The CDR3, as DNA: TGTGCCAGTAGTGCTAGCGGGAACACCGGGGAGCTGTTTTTT. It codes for CASSASGNTGELFF.

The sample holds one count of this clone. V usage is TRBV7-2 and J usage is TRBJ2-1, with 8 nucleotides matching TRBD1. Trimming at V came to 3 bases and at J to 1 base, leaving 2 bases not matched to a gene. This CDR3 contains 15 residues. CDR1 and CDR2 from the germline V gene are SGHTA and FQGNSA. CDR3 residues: CASSLDRASYNEQFF. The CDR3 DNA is TGTGCCAGCAGCTTGGACAGGGCATCCTACAATGAGCAGTTCTTC. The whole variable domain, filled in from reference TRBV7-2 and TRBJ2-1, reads GAGVSQSPSNKVTEKGKDVELRCDPISGHTALYWYRQSLGQGLEFLIYFQGNSAPDKSGLPSDRFSAERTGGSVSTLTIQRTQQEDSAVYLCASSLDRASYNEQFFGPGTRLTVL.

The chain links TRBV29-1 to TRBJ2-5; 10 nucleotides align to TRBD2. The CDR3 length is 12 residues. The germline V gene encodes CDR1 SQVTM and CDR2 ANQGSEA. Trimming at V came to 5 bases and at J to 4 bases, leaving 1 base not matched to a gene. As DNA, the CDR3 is TGCAGCGTTTTAGCGGGGGGAGAGACCCAGTACTTC. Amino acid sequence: CSVLAGGETQYF.

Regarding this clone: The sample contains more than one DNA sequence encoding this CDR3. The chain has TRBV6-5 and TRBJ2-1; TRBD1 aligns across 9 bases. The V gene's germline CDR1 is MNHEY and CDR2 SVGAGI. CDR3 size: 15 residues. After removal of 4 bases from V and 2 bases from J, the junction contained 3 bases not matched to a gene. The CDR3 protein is CASSSRTGAYNEQFF. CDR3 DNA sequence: TGTGCCAGCAGTTCCCGGACAGGGGCCTACAATGAGCAGTTCTTC.

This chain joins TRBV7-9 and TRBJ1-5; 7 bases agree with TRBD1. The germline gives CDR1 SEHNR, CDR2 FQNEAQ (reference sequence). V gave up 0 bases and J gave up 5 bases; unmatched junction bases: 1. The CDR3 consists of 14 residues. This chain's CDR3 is CASSLADRDQPQHF. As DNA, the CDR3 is TGTGCCAGCAGCTTAGCCGACAGGGATCAGCCCCAGCATTTT. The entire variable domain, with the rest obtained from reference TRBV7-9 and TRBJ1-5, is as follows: DTGVSQNPRHKITKRGQNVTFRCDPISEHNRLYWYRQTLGQGPEFLTYFQNEAQLEKSRLLSDRFSAERPKGSFSTLEIQRTEQGDSAMYLCASSLADRDQPQHFGDGTRLSIL.

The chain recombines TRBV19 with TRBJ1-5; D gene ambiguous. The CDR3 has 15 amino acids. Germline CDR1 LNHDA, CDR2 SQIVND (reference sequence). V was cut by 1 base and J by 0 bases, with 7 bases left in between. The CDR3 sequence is CASSIGAYSNQPQHF. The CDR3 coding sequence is TGTGCCAGTAGTATAGGGGCTTATAGCAATCAGCCCCAGCATTTT.

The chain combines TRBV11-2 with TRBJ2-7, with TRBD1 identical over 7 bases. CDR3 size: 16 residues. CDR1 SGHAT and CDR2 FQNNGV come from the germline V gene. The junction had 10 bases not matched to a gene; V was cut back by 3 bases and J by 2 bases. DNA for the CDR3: TGTGCCAGCAGCTTTATTGGCCGGGACAGTACCTACGAGCAGTACTTC. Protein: CASSFIGRDSTYEQYF.

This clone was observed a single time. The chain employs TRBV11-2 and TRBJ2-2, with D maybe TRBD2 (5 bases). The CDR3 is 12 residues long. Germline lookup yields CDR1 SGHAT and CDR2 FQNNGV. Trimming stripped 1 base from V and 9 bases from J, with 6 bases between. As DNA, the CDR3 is TGTGCCAGCAGCTTAGCGGGAAGGGAGCTGTTTTTT. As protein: CASSLAGRELFF.

This CDR3 reads CASGGQGNTQYF. Here the CDR3 DNA reads TGCGCCAGCGGGGGACAGGGGAATACGCAGTATTTT. V is TRBV4-3 and J is TRBJ2-3; 10 bases fit TRBD1. The CDR3 extends over 12 amino acids. Trimming took 8 bases from V and 7 from J; bases not matched to a gene: 3. The V gene's germline CDR1 is LGHNA and CDR2 YSLEER.

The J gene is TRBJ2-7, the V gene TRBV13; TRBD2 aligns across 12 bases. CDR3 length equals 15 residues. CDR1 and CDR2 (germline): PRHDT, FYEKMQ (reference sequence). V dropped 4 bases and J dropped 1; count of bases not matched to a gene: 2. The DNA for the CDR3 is TGTGCCAGCAGCTACGGACTAGCGGGGTCCTACGAGCAGTACTTC. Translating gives CASSYGLAGSYEQYF.

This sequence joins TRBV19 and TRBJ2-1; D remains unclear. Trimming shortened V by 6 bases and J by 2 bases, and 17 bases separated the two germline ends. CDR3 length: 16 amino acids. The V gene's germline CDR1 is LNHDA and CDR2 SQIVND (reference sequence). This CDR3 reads CASSPTISPTYNEQFF. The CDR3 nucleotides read TGTGCCAGTAGCCCAACAATTTCTCCGACCTACAATGAGCAGTTCTTC.

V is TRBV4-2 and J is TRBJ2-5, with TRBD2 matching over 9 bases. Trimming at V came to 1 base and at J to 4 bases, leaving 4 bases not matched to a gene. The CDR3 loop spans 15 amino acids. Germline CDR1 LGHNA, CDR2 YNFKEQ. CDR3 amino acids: CASSQGAGGTETQYF. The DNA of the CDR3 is TGTGCCAGCAGCCAAGGGGCGGGAGGGACAGAGACCCAGTACTTC.

The chain's CDR3 is CASSSGQAGTDTQYF. The CDR3 coding sequence is TGTGCCAGTAGTTCCGGACAGGCGGGCACAGATACGCAGTATTTT. The chain links TRBV19 to TRBJ2-3; 7 bases are a match to TRBD1. V was clipped by 5 bases and J by 1 base; unmatched bases: 6. This CDR3 has 15 residues. Germline lookup yields CDR1 LNHDA and CDR2 SQIVND (reference sequence). The full variable domain, in which reference TRBV19 and TRBJ2-3 provide the parts outside the CDR3, is DGGITQSPKYLFRKEGQNVTLSCEQNLNHDAMYWYRQDPGQGLRLIYYSQIVNDFQKGDIAEGYSVSREKKESFPLTVTSAQKNPTAFYLCASSSGQAGTDTQYFGPGTRLTVL.

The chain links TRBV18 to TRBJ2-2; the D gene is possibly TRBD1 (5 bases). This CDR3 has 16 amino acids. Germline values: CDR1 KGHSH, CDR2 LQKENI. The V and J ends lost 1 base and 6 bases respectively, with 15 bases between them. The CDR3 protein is CASSPQGSLEAGELFF. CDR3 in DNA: TGTGCCAGCTCACCACAGGGGTCGCTCGAAGCCGGGGAGCTGTTTTTT.

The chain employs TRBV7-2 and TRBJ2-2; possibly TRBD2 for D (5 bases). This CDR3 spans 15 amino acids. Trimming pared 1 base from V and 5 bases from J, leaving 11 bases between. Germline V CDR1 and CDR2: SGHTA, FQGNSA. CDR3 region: CASSLGLAGTGELFF. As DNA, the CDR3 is TGTGCCAGCAGCTTAGGGCTAGCTGGAACCGGGGAGCTGTTTTTT.

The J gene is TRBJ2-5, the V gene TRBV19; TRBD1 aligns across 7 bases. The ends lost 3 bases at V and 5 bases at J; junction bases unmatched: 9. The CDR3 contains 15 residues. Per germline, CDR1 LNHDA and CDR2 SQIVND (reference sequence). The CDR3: CASSMGRQGMETQYF. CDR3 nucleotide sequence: TGTGCCAGTAGTATGGGGAGACAGGGAATGGAGACCCAGTACTTC.

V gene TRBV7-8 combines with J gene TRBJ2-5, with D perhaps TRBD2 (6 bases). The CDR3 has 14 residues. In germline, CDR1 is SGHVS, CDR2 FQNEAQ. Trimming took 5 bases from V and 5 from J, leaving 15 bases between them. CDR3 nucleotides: TGTGCCAGCAGCCCTCGGTGGGACTCGGAGACCCAGTACTTC. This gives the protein CASSPRWDSETQYF.

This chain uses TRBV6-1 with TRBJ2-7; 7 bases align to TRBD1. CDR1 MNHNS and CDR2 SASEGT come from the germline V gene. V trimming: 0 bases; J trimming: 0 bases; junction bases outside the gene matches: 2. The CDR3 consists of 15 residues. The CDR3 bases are TGTGCCAGCAGTGAAGCGACAGGGACCTCCTACGAGCAGTACTTC. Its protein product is CASSEATGTSYEQYF.

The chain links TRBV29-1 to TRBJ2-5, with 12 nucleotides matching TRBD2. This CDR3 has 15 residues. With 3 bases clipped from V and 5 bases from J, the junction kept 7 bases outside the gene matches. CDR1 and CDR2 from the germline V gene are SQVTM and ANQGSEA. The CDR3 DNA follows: TGCAGCGTTGACTGGCTAGCGGGAGGGCCGGAGACCCAGTACTTC. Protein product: CSVDWLAGGPETQYF.

The CDR3 coding sequence is TGTGCCACCAGCAGGGGGAGGGAGGGTACCTACGAGCAGTACTTC. Translating it yields CATSRGREGTYEQYF. The chain recombines TRBV15 with TRBJ2-7; TRBD2 agrees at 7 bases. Germline V gene data show CDR1 as LNHNV and CDR2 as YYDKDF (reference sequence). The length of the CDR3 is 15 residues. The ends lost 3 bases at V and 2 bases at J; junction bases unmatched: 7.

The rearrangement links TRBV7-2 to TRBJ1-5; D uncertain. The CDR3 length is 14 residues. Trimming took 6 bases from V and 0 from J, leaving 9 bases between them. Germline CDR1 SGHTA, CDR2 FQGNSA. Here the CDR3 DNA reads TGTGCCAGCAGTTCAACATATAGCAATCAGCCCCAGCATTTT. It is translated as CASSSTYSNQPQHF.

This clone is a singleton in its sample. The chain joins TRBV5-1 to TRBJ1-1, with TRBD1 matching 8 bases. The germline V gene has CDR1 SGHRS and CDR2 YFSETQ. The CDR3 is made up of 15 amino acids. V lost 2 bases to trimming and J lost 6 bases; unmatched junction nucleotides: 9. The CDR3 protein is CASSFGDRRAAEAFF. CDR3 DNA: TGCGCCAGCAGCTTTGGGGACAGGCGTGCCGCTGAAGCTTTCTTT.

CDR3 loop: CASSLGLAYEQFF. CDR3 DNA: TGCGCCAGCAGCTTGGGGCTAGCCTATGAGCAGTTCTTC. The V gene is TRBV5-1, the J gene TRBJ2-1; TRBD2 is a possible D gene (5 bases). The germline CDR1 and CDR2 sequences are SGHRS and YFSETQ. The germline V and J ends were trimmed by 0 bases and 8 bases, with 9 bases remaining between them. The CDR3 runs to 13 residues. Full variable domain (missing parts from reference TRBV5-1 and TRBJ2-1): KAGVTQTPRYLIKTRGQQVTLSCSPISGHRSVSWYQQTPGQGLQFLFEYFSETQRNKGNFPGRFSGRQFSNSRSEMNVSTLELGDSALYLCASSLGLAYEQFFGPGTRLTVL.

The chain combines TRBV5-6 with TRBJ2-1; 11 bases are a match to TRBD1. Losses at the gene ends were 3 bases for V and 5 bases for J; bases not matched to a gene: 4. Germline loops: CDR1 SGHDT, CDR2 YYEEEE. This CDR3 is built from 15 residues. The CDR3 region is CASSSRDRGNNEQFF. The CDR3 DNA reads TGTGCCAGCAGCTCCCGGGACAGGGGGAACAATGAGCAGTTCTTC.

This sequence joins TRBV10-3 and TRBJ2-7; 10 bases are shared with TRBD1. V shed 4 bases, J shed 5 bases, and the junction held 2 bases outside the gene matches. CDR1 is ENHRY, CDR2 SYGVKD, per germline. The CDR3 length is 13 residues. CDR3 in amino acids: CAISVGTGDEQYF. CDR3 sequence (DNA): TGTGCCATCAGTGTAGGGACAGGGGACGAGCAGTACTTC.

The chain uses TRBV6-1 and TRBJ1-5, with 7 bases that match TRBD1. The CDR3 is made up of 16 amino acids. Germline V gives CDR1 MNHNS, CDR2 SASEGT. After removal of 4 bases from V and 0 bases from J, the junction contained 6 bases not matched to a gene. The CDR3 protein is CASSAGQSYSNQPQHF. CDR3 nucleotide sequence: TGTGCCAGCAGTGCGGGACAGTCTTATAGCAATCAGCCCCAGCATTTT.

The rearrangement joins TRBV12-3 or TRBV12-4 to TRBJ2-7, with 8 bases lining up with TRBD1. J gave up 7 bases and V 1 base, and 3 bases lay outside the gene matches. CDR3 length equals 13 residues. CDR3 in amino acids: CASSLETGGEQYF. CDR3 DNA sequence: TGTGCCAGCAGTTTAGAAACAGGGGGGGAGCAGTACTTC.

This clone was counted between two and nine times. CDR3 bases: TGTGCCAGCAGTGATGGGGGCCGAAATCAGCCCCAGCATTTT. This gives the protein CASSDGGRNQPQHF. V and J are TRBV2 and TRBJ1-5, with D tentatively TRBD1 (6 bases). Germline lookup yields CDR1 SNHLY and CDR2 FYNNEI. The CDR3 has 14 amino acids. V lost 3 bases and J 4 bases, leaving 10 bases between the germline ends.

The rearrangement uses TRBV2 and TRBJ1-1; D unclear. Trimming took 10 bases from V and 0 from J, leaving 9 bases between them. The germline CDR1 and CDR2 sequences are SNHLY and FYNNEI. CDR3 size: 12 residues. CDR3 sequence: CATRLMNTEAFF. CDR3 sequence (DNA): TGTGCCACCAGGTTAATGAACACTGAAGCTTTCTTT.

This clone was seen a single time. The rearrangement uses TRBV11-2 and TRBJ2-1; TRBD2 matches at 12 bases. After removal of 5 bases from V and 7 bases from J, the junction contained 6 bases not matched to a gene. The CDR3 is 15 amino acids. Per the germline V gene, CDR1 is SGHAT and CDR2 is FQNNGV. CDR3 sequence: CASSPSGRAGNEQFF. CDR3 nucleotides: TGTGCCAGCAGCCCTAGCGGGAGGGCAGGGAATGAGCAGTTCTTC. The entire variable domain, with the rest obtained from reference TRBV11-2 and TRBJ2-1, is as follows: EAGVAQSPRYKIIEKRQSVAFWCNPISGHATLYWYQQILGQGPKLLIQFQNNGVVDDSQLPKDRFSAERLKGVDSTLKIQPAKLEDSAVYLCASSPSGRAGNEQFFGPGTRLTVL.